These T cell receptor beta chains were read from a single sample in a study of blood T cell repertoires in COVID-19. Clones were sequenced by immunoSEQ multiplex PCR, and TCRdb holds only the in-frame ones, with some missing. The data hold 250,000 to 300,000 clones, with nearly 90% observed a single time. Material for sequencing was PBMCs or T cells enriched from blood (not recorded which). The source of these receptors is a woman in her sixties who had recovered from COVID-19. Each CDR3 is given without its conserved first and last residue.

v_gene	j_gene	len	CDR3aa
TRBV9	TRBJ1-6	13	ASSYGGTGNSPLH
TRBV21-1	TRBJ2-2	14	ASRGVKDRGIGELF
TRBV6-5	TRBJ2-7	12	ASQEQVLVYEQY
TRBV11-3	TRBJ1-2	11	ASSLVRGNGYT
TRBV7-9	TRBJ2-1	10	ASSLVEGEQF
TRBV11-2	TRBJ2-5	11	ASNKLGLETQY
TRBV7-9	TRBJ1-1	12	ASTYTGTDTEAF
TRBV13	TRBJ1-4	14	ASSNRDRGHSEKLF
TRBV4-1	TRBJ2-3	15	ASKPVTSGRATDTQY
TRBV7-9	TRBJ2-5	11	ASSWARVETQY
TRBV4-1	TRBJ2-7	13	ASSQDQLGVYEQY
TRBV9	TRBJ2-2	12	ASSAQGLGGELF
TRBV5-1	TRBJ1-1	12	ASSWQGADTEAF
TRBV5-1	TRBJ2-1	12	ASSNPQDDNEQF
TRBV6-6	TRBJ1-4	13	ASRQSTGGIEKLF
TRBV5-1	TRBJ2-7	12	ASSLQGAVYEQY
TRBV5-1	TRBJ1-2	11	ASSLDGLYGYT
TRBV10-1	TRBJ2-1	11	ASSETGTNEQF
TRBV6-2/TRBV6-3	TRBJ2-2	14	ASSFPRDRVSGELF
TRBV30	TRBJ2-2	12	AWSSRLLDGELF
TRBV5-1	TRBJ2-1	13	ASSLTDRANNEQF
TRBV27	TRBJ1-1	13	ASSLMAGAYTEAF
TRBV24-1	TRBJ2-3	12	ATSDLTALGTQY
TRBV6-1	TRBJ2-7	13	ASSEGRGGHDEQY
TRBV21-1	TRBJ2-1	12	ASSKGAPAYEQF
TRBV11-1	TRBJ1-1	11	ASGDRENTEAF
TRBV11-2	TRBJ2-7	16	ASSLGTLTTGASYEQY
TRBV19	TRBJ2-1	13	ASSINTGNYNEQF
TRBV6-5	TRBJ1-1	12	ASSIGTENTEAF
TRBV5-1	TRBJ1-1	13	ASSHDRGPDTEAF
TRBV4-1	TRBJ2-3	12	ASSQAEVTDTQY
TRBV6-5	TRBJ2-4	12	ASSYSGGVNIQY
TRBV7-3	TRBJ2-7	12	ASSFDRGLPEQY
TRBV9	TRBJ1-6	17	ASSVGRTGIGYENSPLH
TRBV28	TRBJ1-6	14	ASSLGGLGNREPLH
TRBV7-9	TRBJ1-4	12	ASSLGATNEKLF
TRBV5-4	TRBJ1-4	12	ASSLSSYGEKLF
TRBV9	TRBJ1-3	13	ASSVHEGAGNTIY